A selection of T cell receptor beta chains follows, all from one sample in a study of T cell responses to AZD1222 COVID-19 vaccine. Generated by immunoSEQ multiplex PCR, the TCRdb table keeps only in-frame clones and is missing some. The sample includes about 150,000 clones, 85% to 95% of them seen just once. The starting material was peripheral blood, obtained 28 days after the second AZD1222 dose. The source is an adult who received the AZD1222 COVID-19 vaccine. Both conserved end residues are part of each CDR3. Each record gives: D gene, J gene, clone size, V gene, CDR3 DNA, CDR3 protein. A D gene is named only where the DNA matches it firmly. Clone sizes are given selectively: once, few, many, or a class where the clone is expanded.

D: TRBD1; J: TRBJ1-4; size: .; V: TRBV28; DNA: TGTGCCAGCAGCAAGACAGGGTACGGGGAAAAACTGTTTTTT; CDR3: CASSKTGYGEKLFF
D: .; J: TRBJ2-2; size: once; V: TRBV5-1; DNA: TGCGCCAGCAGCCCAAGAAACACCGGGGAGCTGTTTTTT; CDR3: CASSPRNTGELFF
D: .; J: TRBJ1-3; size: .; V: TRBV5-5; DNA: TGTGCCAGCAGCTCTTGGAAACAGGACCCCGGAAACACCATATATTTT; CDR3: CASSSWKQDPGNTIYF
D: .; J: TRBJ2-7; size: .; V: TRBV12-3/TRBV12-4; DNA: TGTGCCAGCAGTTTTGACACAGGCTACGAGCAGTACTTC; CDR3: CASSFDTGYEQYF
D: .; J: TRBJ1-3; size: .; V: TRBV27; DNA: TGTGCCAGCCGGTCCAGCAGCGCTGGAAACACCATATATTTT; CDR3: CASRSSSAGNTIYF
D: TRBD2; J: TRBJ2-1; size: .; V: TRBV7-8; DNA: TGTGCCAGCAGCTTAGTCTCTCTAGCGGGAGGTGGGTCCTACAATGAGCAGTTCTTC; CDR3: CASSLVSLAGGGSYNEQFF
D: .; J: TRBJ1-1; size: .; V: TRBV19; DNA: TGTGCCAGTAGTATTTCGGCGAGAATGAACACTGAAGCTTTCTTT; CDR3: CASSISARMNTEAFF
D: .; J: TRBJ2-7; size: few; V: TRBV6-5; DNA: TGTGCCAGCAGCCTCGGGGCCTTGAGGTACTTC; CDR3: CASSLGALRYF
D: .; J: TRBJ1-1; size: .; V: TRBV5-4; DNA: TGTGCCAGCAGGTGGGGGGGCGAAGCTTTCTTT; CDR3: CASRWGGEAFF
D: .; J: TRBJ2-7; size: .; V: TRBV2; DNA: TGTGCCAGCACCCAACCGGGAGCCCCAGTGGAGCAGTACTTC; CDR3: CASTQPGAPVEQYF
D: .; J: TRBJ1-3; size: .; V: TRBV30; DNA: TGTGCCTGGAGTTTGGGGTTTAGGAACACCATATATTTT; CDR3: CAWSLGFRNTIYF
D: .; J: TRBJ2-7; size: .; V: TRBV20-1; DNA: TGCAGTGCTAGAGTGATAGACGAGCAGTACTTC; CDR3: CSARVIDEQYF
D: TRBD1; J: TRBJ1-2; size: .; V: TRBV19; DNA: TGTGCCAGTACCAGGGACAGGTCTAACTATGGCTACACCTTC; CDR3: CASTRDRSNYGYTF
D: .; J: TRBJ2-7; size: .; V: TRBV5-6; DNA: TGTGCCAGCAGCTTGAACCCCCACCCGCGGTACTTC; CDR3: CASSLNPHPRYF
D: .; J: TRBJ2-1; size: .; V: TRBV30; DNA: TGTGCCTGGAGTGTACTCGCGAACACCTACAATGAGCAGTTCTTC; CDR3: CAWSVLANTYNEQFF
D: .; J: TRBJ1-3; size: .; V: TRBV4-1; DNA: TGCGCCAGCAGCCAAGTACGGGGAAACACCATATATTTT; CDR3: CASSQVRGNTIYF
D: .; J: TRBJ1-1; size: .; V: TRBV9; DNA: TGTGCCAGCAGCATCAGGACGGAGAACACTGAAGCTTTCTTT; CDR3: CASSIRTENTEAFF
D: TRBD1; J: TRBJ1-2; size: .; V: TRBV6-5; DNA: TGTGCCAGCAGTTACGGTGGGGACAGAATAGGCTACACCTTC; CDR3: CASSYGGDRIGYTF
D: TRBD1; J: TRBJ1-4; size: .; V: TRBV2; DNA: TGTGCCAGCAGTCCTGGACAGGGGGTTGAAAAACTGTTTTTT; CDR3: CASSPGQGVEKLFF
D: TRBD1; J: TRBJ2-3; size: .; V: TRBV24-1; DNA: TGTGCCACCAGTGATCGACAGGGAGATACGCAGTATTTT; CDR3: CATSDRQGDTQYF
D: TRBD2; J: TRBJ2-2; size: .; V: TRBV19; DNA: TGTGCCAGTAGCCGGACTAGCGGCCCTACCGGGGAGCTGTTTTTT; CDR3: CASSRTSGPTGELFF
D: .; J: TRBJ2-5; size: .; V: TRBV24-1; DNA: TGTGCCACAGCGTCTGGGGAGACCCAGTACTTC; CDR3: CATASGETQYF
D: TRBD2; J: TRBJ2-1; size: .; V: TRBV2; DNA: TGTGCCAGCTCCCGCGGGAGGGATTACAATGAGCAGTTCTTC; CDR3: CASSRGRDYNEQFF
D: .; J: TRBJ1-2; size: .; V: TRBV18; DNA: TGTGCCAGCTCCTACAGCCGGGGCTACACCTTC; CDR3: CASSYSRGYTF
D: .; J: TRBJ1-3; size: .; V: TRBV6-5; DNA: TGTGCCAGCAGTTACGATCGTGGAAACACCATATATTTT; CDR3: CASSYDRGNTIYF
D: .; J: TRBJ2-5; size: .; V: TRBV30; DNA: TGTGCCTGGAGTCGGGGGCACCAAGAGACCCAGTACTTC; CDR3: CAWSRGHQETQYF
D: .; J: TRBJ1-6; size: .; V: TRBV21-1; DNA: TGTGCCAGCAGCCCTAATCGACCTTCCTATAATTCACCCCTCCACTTT; CDR3: CASSPNRPSYNSPLHF
D: .; J: TRBJ2-3; size: .; V: TRBV5-4; DNA: TGTGCCAGCACCCGCAGCTTCACAGATACGCAGTATTTT; CDR3: CASTRSFTDTQYF